This entry concerns a single T cell receptor beta chain. The sample comes from a study of blood T cell repertoires in COVID-19. Germline V gene data show CDR1 as MNHEY and CDR2 as SMNVEV (reference sequence). The CDR3 contains 14 residues. Germline trimming cut 8 bases from V and 4 bases from J; bases unmatched to any gene: 3. Sequencing was performed with immunoSEQ multiplex PCR; in TCRdb, only in-frame clones are kept and a portion is missing. The table includes nearly 15,000 clones, about 69% detected once. The material sequenced was peripheral blood. This TCR was recovered from a man aged 55 to 70 with acute or convalescent COVID-19. This rearrangement joins TRBV27 to TRBJ2-1, with 12 positions matching TRBD2. The CDR3 DNA is TGTGCCAGCTCTGGACTAGCGGGATACAATGAGCAGTTCTTC. Translated, it gives CASSGLAGYNEQFF.